The rows below give T cell receptor beta chains drawn from one sample of a study of shared clonotypes between healthy human individuals. Clones were read by immunoSEQ multiplex PCR, and TCRdb kept only the in-frame ones, dropping some. The table has 700,000 or so clones, around 72% seen once. Sequenced material: memory CD4+ T cells sorted from blood. The receptors shown here come from a woman in her twenties or thirties in good health. Each CDR3 is given with its conserved first and last residue. The D gene is left open where the match is weak. Not all rows give a size; the values are once, few, many and, for expanded clones, a class.

CDR3 protein,CDR3 DNA,J gene,V gene,clone size,D gene
CASSWTGTGASGANVLTF,TGTGCCAGCAGCTGGACCGGGACAGGTGCCTCTGGGGCCAACGTCCTGACTTTC,TRBJ2-6,TRBV5-4,-,TRBD1
CASGSQGTTEAFF,TGTGCCAGTGGGAGTCAGGGGACCACTGAAGCTTTCTTT,TRBJ1-1,TRBV19,-,-
CASSLVAGHEQYF,TGTGCCAGCAGCTTAGTAGCGGGTCACGAGCAGTACTTC,TRBJ2-7,TRBV7-8,-,TRBD2
CASSKVRKGLMSLGNTIYF,TGTGCCAGCAGCAAAGTAAGGAAGGGACTTATGTCTCTGGGAAACACCATATATTTT,TRBJ1-3,TRBV21-1,-,-
CASSQGQDATDTQYF,TGCGCCAGCAGCCAAGGGCAGGACGCCACAGATACGCAGTATTTT,TRBJ2-3,TRBV4-1,-,-
CASSWGGHSYYRNTEAFF,TGTGCCAGCAGCTGGGGGGGGCATTCTTACTATAGGAACACTGAAGCTTTCTTT,TRBJ1-1,TRBV5-4,-,-
CASSGVAAGTSGEQYF,TGTGCCAGCAGTGGAGTGGCGGCCGGGACTAGCGGCGAGCAGTACTTC,TRBJ2-7,TRBV6-1,-,TRBD2
CASRLTSTDTQYF,TGCGCCAGCAGGCTTACTAGCACAGATACGCAGTATTTT,TRBJ2-3,TRBV10-2,many,-
CASSQGGGEKLFF,TGTGCCAGCAGCCAGGGGGGTGGAGAAAAACTGTTTTTT,TRBJ1-4,TRBV4-2,few,-
CASSPDPTNTEAFF,TGCGCCAGCAGCCCCGACCCCACGAACACTGAAGCTTTCTTT,TRBJ1-1,TRBV5-1,few,-
CASSSGGSYNEQFF,TGCGCCAGCAGCTCAGGGGGCTCCTACAATGAGCAGTTCTTC,TRBJ2-1,TRBV5-1,few,TRBD1
CASSLSPLRYNEQFF,TGTGCCAGCAGCTTATCGCCCCTGCGGTACAATGAGCAGTTCTTC,TRBJ2-1,TRBV7-8,-,-
CASSLSQFNRPRHGYTF,TGTGCCAGCAGCTTGTCCCAGTTCAATAGACCCCGGCATGGCTACACCTTC,TRBJ1-2,TRBV5-4,-,-
CSVAQGGNQPQHF,TGCAGCGTAGCACAGGGAGGCAATCAGCCCCAGCATTTT,TRBJ1-5,TRBV29-1,-,-
CASSLAWRDGEQYF,TGCGCCAGCAGCTTGGCCTGGAGGGATGGCGAGCAGTACTTC,TRBJ2-7,TRBV5-1,-,-
CASSLGGASYEQYF,TGTGCCAGCAGCTTAGGCGGGGCATCCTACGAGCAGTACTTC,TRBJ2-7,TRBV6-1,-,-